What follows are 22 T cell receptor beta chains derived from one specimen sequenced in a study of cytomegalovirus exposure and HLA in healthy donors. PCR involved 60 Vbeta and 13 Jbeta primers. Profiled with immunoSEQ multiplex PCR; TCRdb holds only in-frame clones, not every one. The repertoire consists of 100,000 or so clones, with about 59% occurring once and the leading ten covering around 3.9%. What was sequenced was PBMCs. These TCRs come from a man younger than 40 in good health and CMV-seropositive.

Of note for this clone: An end of the junction differs from the germline gene, which may be a read error. This rearrangement joins TRBV29-1 to TRBJ1-5; 11 bases agree with TRBD1. CDR3 size: 16 residues. From germline, CDR1 is SQVTM and CDR2 ANQGSEA. For the CDR3, the DNA is TGCAGCGTCCTATTGCCCTGGACAGGGGGCAACCAGCCCCAGCATTTT. Encoded protein: CSVLLPWTGGNQPQHF. Variable domain in full (rest from reference TRBV29-1 and TRBJ1-5): SAVISQKPSRDICQRGTSLTIQCQVDSQVTMMFWYRQQPGQSLTLIATANQGSEATYESGFVIDKFPISRPNLTFSTLTVSNMSPEDSSIYLCSVLLPWTGGNQPQHFGDGTRLSIL.

This clone was detected only a few times. V and J are TRBV27 and TRBJ2-7; perhaps TRBD1 as D (5 bases). The V gene lost 0 bases and the J gene lost 12 bases, with 21 bases spanning the gap. The CDR3 has 15 residues. Germline CDR1 MNHEY, CDR2 SMNVEV (reference sequence). The CDR3, as DNA: TGTGCCAGCAGTTTATCGTCCGGACAACCGTTCACGCGGTACTTC. This sequence encodes CASSLSSGQPFTRYF.

The chain combines TRBV21-1 with TRBJ2-7; TRBD1, the table's D call, lacks a check against the DNA. TRBV21-1 is a pseudogene. CDR3 length equals 16 residues. This CDR3 reads CASSSPSGTVSYEQYF. CDR3 DNA: TGTGCCAGCAGCTCTCCTTCCGGGACAGTCTCCTACGAGCAGTACTTC.

This chain links TRBV19 with TRBJ1-1; weak D call: TRBD1 (5 bases). Germline CDR1 reads LNHDA; CDR2 reads SQIVND (reference sequence). Trimming took off 11 bases at V and 4 bases at J, with 26 bases between the two ends. CDR3 length: 16 residues. CDR3 loop: CASKKRLGEGSTEAFF. The CDR3, as DNA: TGTGCCTCCAAAAAACGCCTGGGGGAGGGTAGCACTGAAGCTTTCTTT.

This chain links TRBV2 with TRBJ2-5; 8 bases map to TRBD2. CDR1 SNHLY and CDR2 FYNNEI come from the germline V gene. CDR3 size: 15 residues. With V trimmed by 6 bases and J by 4 bases, 10 bases remained unmatched. The CDR3 DNA sequence: TGTGCCAGCAGACGTGTGGGACTAGAGGCAGAGACCCAGTACTTC. Translation: CASRRVGLEAETQYF.

The gene calls are TRBV4-1 and TRBJ1-2, with a tentative D call TRBD1 (5 bases). Trimming left V 3 bases short and J 3 bases short, with 11 bases between. There are 14 residues in the CDR3. Germline V gene data show CDR1 as MGHRA and CDR2 as YSYEKL. The CDR3 loop is CASSQARVDYGYTF. The CDR3 DNA reads as TGCGCCAGCAGCCAGGCCAGGGTGGACTATGGCTACACCTTC.

This sequence joins TRBV6-5 and TRBJ1-5; 8 nucleotides match TRBD1. The CDR3 totals 12 residues. V shed 6 bases, J shed 6 bases, and the junction held 1 base outside the gene matches. CDR1 MNHEY and CDR2 SVGAGI come from the germline V gene. The CDR3 coding sequence is TGTGCCAGCAGCAGGGGGCTTCAGCCCCAGCATTTT. Its protein is CASSRGLQPQHF.

This clone was seen a single time. The chain couples TRBV18 to TRBJ2-2; 8 bases are a match to TRBD1. CDR1 is KGHSH, CDR2 LQKENI, per germline. V was clipped by 4 bases and J by 2 bases; unmatched bases: 3. This CDR3 has 15 residues. The CDR3 is CASSRTGSNTGELFF. For the CDR3, the DNA is TGTGCCAGCTCACGGACAGGGAGTAACACCGGGGAGCTGTTTTTT.

For the CDR3, the DNA is TGTGCCATCAGTGACCACCCGGGACTAGGGGGAAACACCATATATTTT. Protein: CAISDHPGLGGNTIYF. The genes are TRBV10-3 and TRBJ1-3; perhaps TRBD1 as D (5 bases). The V gene's germline CDR1 is ENHRY and CDR2 SYGVKD. This CDR3 contains 16 residues. V gave up 3 bases and J gave up 4 bases, with 16 bases separating them.

This clone is a singleton in its sample. V and J are TRBV7-9 and TRBJ1-2, with a tentative D call TRBD1 (5 bases). In germline, CDR1 is SEHNR, CDR2 FQNEAQ (reference sequence). This CDR3 comprises 13 residues. The V and J ends lost 5 bases and 5 bases respectively, with 12 bases between them. CDR3 loop: CASSGRVYYGYTF. CDR3 bases: TGTGCCAGCAGCGGCAGGGTTTATTATGGCTACACCTTC.

V and J are TRBV6-4 and TRBJ2-6; weak D call: TRBD2 (6 bases). Trimming shortened V by 2 bases and J by 3 bases, and 8 bases separated the two germline ends. Germline V gene lookup returns CDR1 MRHNA and CDR2 SNTAGT. The CDR3 runs to 15 residues. The chain's CDR3 is CASSDTGVGANVLTF. The CDR3 DNA reads as TGTGCCAGCAGTGACACGGGGGTTGGGGCCAACGTCCTGACTTTC.

This clone has only one observation. The chain links TRBV2 to TRBJ2-3, with a tentative D call TRBD2 (5 bases). Trimming took 7 bases from V and 0 from J, leaving 14 bases between them. The CDR3 is made up of 15 amino acids. Germline V gives CDR1 SNHLY, CDR2 FYNNEI. The CDR3 DNA reads TGTGCCAGCACCGACGTGGCTAGCAGCACAGATACGCAGTATTTT. Translating it yields CASTDVASSTDTQYF. Drawing the rest from reference TRBV2 and TRBJ2-3, the complete variable domain is EPEVTQTPSHQVTQMGQEVILRCVPISNHLYFYWYRQILGQKVEFLVSFYNNEISEKSEIFDDQFSVERPDGSNFTLKIRSTKLEDSAMYFCASTDVASSTDTQYFGPGTRLTVL.

A word on this clone: The junction departs from the called germline gene at one end, perhaps through a read error. V is TRBV11-3 and J is TRBJ1-2, with D maybe TRBD1 (5 bases). CDR1 is SGHNT and CDR2 is YENEEA in the germline V gene. CDR3 size: 17 residues. The CDR3 loop reads CASSLNRTEQLFYGCTF. DNA for the CDR3: TGTGCCAGCAGCTTGAACAGGACCGAGCAACTTTTCTATGGCTGCACCTTC.

The genes are TRBV4-1 and TRBJ2-3, with 13 bases fitting TRBD2. The CDR3 sequence is 17 residues long. V was clipped by 1 base and J by 2 bases; unmatched bases: 3. The germline V gene encodes CDR1 MGHRA and CDR2 YSYEKL. The CDR3 is CASSQAGLAGDTDTQYF. The CDR3 region has the DNA TGCGCCAGCAGCCAAGCTGGACTAGCGGGGGACACAGATACGCAGTATTTT.

This rearrangement joins TRBV29-1 to TRBJ2-1; 8 bases match TRBD1. The CDR3 length is 16 residues. The germline CDR1 and CDR2 sequences are SQVTM and ANQGSEA. V lost 1 base, J lost 1 base, and 6 bases stayed unmatched. CDR3 protein: CSVEVGQAASYNEQFF. CDR3 nucleotide sequence: TGCAGCGTTGAAGTGGGACAGGCAGCTTCCTACAATGAGCAGTTCTTC.

V gene TRBV30 combines with J gene TRBJ2-5; 9 nucleotides align to TRBD2. Unmatched junction bases numbered 7, after V lost 4 bases and J lost 4 bases. This CDR3 is 14 amino acids long. Germline V gene lookup returns CDR1 GTSNPN and CDR2 SVGIG (reference sequence). The CDR3 loop is CAWIPTRGGETQYF. The CDR3, as DNA: TGTGCCTGGATTCCAACGCGGGGGGGAGAGACCCAGTACTTC.

The chain employs TRBV5-5 and TRBJ1-1, with a possible D match to TRBD1 (6 bases). V lost 6 bases, J lost 0 bases, and 15 bases lay in between. The CDR3 is 15 residues long. The germline gives CDR1 SGHKS, CDR2 YYEKEE (reference sequence). The CDR3 sequence is CASINRGALNTEAFF. CDR3 in DNA: TGTGCCAGCATCAACCGGGGGGCCTTGAACACTGAAGCTTTCTTT.

In this sample, this clone turned up a few times. J is TRBJ1-2 and V is TRBV6-5; tentative D call: TRBD1 (6 bases). The germline gives CDR1 MNHEY, CDR2 SVGAGI. This CDR3 region has 15 residues. Deletions cut 6 bases from V and 0 bases from J, with 14 bases between. In DNA, the CDR3 is TGTGCCAGCAGCCTCGGGACACTCACTAACTATGGCTACACCTTC. It yields the protein CASSLGTLTNYGYTF.

This chain uses TRBV6-1 with TRBJ2-3, with D perhaps TRBD1 (5 bases). V was shortened by 4 bases and J by 4 bases, with 15 bases between the two germline ends. CDR1 is MNHNS, CDR2 SASEGT, per germline. CDR3 length: 15 amino acids. In DNA form, the CDR3 reads TGTGCCAGCAGTGGCGCCGCAGGGTGGGCAGATACGCAGTATTTT. Protein sequence: CASSGAAGWADTQYF.

The V gene is TRBV9, the J gene TRBJ1-3, with D uncertain. The CDR3 contains 15 residues. The V end lost 0 bases, the J end lost 0 bases, and 7 bases lay between the germline ends. Germline CDR1 SGDLS, CDR2 YYNGEE. CDR3 sequence reads: CASSVDHSSGNTIYF. For the CDR3, the DNA is TGTGCCAGCAGCGTAGATCATAGCTCTGGAAACACCATATATTTT.

CDR3 region: CASSATGSDTQYF. The CDR3 DNA reads as TGTGCCAGCAGTGCGACAGGGTCAGATACGCAGTATTTT. This chain uses TRBV6-4 with TRBJ2-3; 7 bases are shared with TRBD1. V shed 4 bases and J 4 bases; nucleotides not matched to a gene: 2. CDR3 length: 13 amino acids. Germline V gene lookup returns CDR1 MRHNA and CDR2 SNTAGT.

This clone was counted a few times. The rearrangement joins TRBV4-1 to TRBJ2-2; tentative D call: TRBD2 (5 bases). This CDR3 is 16 amino acids long. Trimming stripped 4 bases from V and 4 bases from J, with 16 bases between. Germline V gene lookup returns CDR1 MGHRA and CDR2 YSYEKL. Here the CDR3 DNA reads TGCGCCAGCAGCCTCGGGGTAAGCTGGTCCACCGGGGAGCTGTTTTTT. It specifies CASSLGVSWSTGELFF.